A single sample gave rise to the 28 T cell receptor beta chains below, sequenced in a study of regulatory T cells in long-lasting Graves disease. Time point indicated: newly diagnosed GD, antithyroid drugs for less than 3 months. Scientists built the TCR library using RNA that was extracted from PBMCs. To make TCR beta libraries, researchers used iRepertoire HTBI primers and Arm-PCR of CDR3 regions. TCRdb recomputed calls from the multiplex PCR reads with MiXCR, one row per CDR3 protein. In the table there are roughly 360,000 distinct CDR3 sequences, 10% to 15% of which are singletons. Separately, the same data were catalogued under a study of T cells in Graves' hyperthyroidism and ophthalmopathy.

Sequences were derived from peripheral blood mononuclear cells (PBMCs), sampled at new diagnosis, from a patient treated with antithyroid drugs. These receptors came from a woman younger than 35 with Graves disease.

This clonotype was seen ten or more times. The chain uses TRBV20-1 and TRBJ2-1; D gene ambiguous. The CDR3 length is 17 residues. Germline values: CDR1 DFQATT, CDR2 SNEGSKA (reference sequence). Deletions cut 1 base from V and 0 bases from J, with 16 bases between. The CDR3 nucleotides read TGCAGTGCTAGAGCTGGATATCGGCGCAACTCCTACAATGAGCAGTTCTTC. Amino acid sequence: CSARAGYRRNSYNEQFF.

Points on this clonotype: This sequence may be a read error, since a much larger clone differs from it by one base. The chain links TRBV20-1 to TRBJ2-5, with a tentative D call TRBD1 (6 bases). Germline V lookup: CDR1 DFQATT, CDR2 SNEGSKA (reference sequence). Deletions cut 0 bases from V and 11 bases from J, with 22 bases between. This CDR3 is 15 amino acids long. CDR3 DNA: TGCAGTGCTAGAGACAGGGGCGGCCTATACAATGAGCAGTACTTC. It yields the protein CSARDRGGLYNEQYF.

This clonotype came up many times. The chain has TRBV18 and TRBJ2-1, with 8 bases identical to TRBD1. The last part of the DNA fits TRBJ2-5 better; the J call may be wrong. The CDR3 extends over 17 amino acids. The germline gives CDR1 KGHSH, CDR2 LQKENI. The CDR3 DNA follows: TGTGCCAGCTCACGAACCAACTACAGGGGGGAACAAGAGACCCAGTACTTC. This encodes CASSRTNYRGEQETQYF.

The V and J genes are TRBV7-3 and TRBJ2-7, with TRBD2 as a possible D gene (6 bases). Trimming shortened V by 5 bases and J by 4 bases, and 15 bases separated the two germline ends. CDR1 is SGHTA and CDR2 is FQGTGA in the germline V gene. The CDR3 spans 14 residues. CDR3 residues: CASSPGGPLYEQYF. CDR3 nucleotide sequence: TGTGCCAGCAGCCCCGGGGGACCCCTATACGAGCAGTACTTC.

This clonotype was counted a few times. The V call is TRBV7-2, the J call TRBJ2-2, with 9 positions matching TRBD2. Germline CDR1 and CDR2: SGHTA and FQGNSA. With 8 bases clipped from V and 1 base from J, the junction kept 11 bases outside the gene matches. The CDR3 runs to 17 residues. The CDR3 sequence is CASAPDGSGGNTGELFF. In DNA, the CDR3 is TGTGCCAGCGCTCCGGACGGTAGCGGGGGGAACACCGGGGAGCTGTTTTTT.

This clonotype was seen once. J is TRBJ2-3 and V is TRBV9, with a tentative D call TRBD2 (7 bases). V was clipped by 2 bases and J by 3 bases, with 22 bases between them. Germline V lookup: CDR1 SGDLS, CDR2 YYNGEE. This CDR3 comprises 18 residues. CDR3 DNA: TGTGCCAGCAGCGTGTCCTATAGAGGGGGGGGCCCGACAGATACGCAGTATTTT. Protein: CASSVSYRGGGPTDTQYF.

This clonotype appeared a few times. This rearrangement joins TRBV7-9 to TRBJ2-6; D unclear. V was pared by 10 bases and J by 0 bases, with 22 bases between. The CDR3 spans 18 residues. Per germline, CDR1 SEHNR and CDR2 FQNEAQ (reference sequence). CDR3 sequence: CATAWTSQTSSGANVLTF. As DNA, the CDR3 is TGTGCCACCGCCTGGACGAGCCAGACGAGCTCTGGGGCCAACGTCCTGACTTTC.

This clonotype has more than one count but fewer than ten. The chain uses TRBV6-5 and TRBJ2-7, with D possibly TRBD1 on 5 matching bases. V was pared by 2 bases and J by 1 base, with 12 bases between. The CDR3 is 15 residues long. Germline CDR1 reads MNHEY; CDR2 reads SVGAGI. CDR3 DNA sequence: TGTGCCAGCAGTTACCCTAGGGGCCGATCCTACGAGCAGTACTTC. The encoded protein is CASSYPRGRSYEQYF.

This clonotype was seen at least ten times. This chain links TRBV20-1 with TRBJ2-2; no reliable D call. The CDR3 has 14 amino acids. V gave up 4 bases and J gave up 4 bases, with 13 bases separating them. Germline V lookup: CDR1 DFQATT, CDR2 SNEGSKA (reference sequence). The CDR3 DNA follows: TGCAGTGCTAAGGTCCCCGGGCCCACCGGGGAGCTGTTTTTT. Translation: CSAKVPGPTGELFF.

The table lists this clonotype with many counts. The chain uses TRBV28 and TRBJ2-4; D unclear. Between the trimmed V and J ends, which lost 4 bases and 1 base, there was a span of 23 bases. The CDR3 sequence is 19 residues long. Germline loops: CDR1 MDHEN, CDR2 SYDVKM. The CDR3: CASSSTASGRPPAKNIQYF. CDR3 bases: TGTGCCAGCAGTTCCACCGCCTCCGGACGGCCCCCGGCCAAAAACATTCAGTACTTC.

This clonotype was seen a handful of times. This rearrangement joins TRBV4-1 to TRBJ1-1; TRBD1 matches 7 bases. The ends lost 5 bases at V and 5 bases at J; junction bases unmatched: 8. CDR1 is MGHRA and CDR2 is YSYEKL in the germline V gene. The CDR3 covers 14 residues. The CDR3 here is CASSSHPRGTEAFF. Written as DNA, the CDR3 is TGCGCCAGCAGCTCCCACCCCAGGGGGACTGAAGCTTTCTTT.

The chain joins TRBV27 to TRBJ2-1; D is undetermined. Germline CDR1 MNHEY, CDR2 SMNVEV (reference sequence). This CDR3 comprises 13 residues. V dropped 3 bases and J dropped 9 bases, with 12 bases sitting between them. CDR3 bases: TGTGCCAGCAGTTTTTTAGGCGGTGGTGAGCAGTTCTTC. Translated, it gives CASSFLGGGEQFF.

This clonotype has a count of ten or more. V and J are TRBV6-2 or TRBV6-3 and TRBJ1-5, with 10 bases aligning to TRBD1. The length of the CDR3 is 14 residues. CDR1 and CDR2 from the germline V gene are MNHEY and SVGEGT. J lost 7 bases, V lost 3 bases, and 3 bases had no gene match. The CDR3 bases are TGTGCCAGCAGTTATCGGACAGGGGGACAGCCCCAGCATTTT. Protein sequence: CASSYRTGGQPQHF.

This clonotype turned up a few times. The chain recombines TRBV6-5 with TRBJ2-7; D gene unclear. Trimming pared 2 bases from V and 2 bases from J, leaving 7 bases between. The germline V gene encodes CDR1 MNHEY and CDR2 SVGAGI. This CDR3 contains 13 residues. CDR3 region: CASSYLRTYEQYV. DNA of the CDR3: TGTGCCAGCAGTTACCTCAGGACCTACGAGCAGTACGTC.

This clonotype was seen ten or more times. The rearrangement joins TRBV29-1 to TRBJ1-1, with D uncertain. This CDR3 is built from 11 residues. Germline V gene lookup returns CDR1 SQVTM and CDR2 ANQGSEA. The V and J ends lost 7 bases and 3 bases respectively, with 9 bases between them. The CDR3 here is CSAKADTEAFF. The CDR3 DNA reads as TGCAGCGCCAAGGCGGACACTGAAGCTTTCTTT. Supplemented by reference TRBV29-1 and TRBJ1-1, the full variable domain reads SAVISQKPSRDICQRGTSLTIQCQVDSQVTMMFWYRQQPGQSLTLIATANQGSEATYESGFVIDKFPISRPNLTFSTLTVSNMSPEDSSIYLCSAKADTEAFFGQGTRLTVV.

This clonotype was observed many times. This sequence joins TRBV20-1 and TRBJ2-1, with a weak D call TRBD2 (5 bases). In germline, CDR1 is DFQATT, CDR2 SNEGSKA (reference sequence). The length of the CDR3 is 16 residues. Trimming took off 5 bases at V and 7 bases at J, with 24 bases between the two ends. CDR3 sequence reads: CSALKQGPVGKNEQFF. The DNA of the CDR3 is TGCAGTGCTCTCAAGCAAGGGCCCGTCGGGAAGAATGAGCAGTTCTTC.

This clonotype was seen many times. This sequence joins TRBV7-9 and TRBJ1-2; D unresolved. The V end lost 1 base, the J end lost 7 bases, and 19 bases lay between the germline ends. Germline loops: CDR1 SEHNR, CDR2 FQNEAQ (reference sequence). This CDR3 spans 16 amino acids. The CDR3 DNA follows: TGTGCCAGCAGCTTAGATTGGGTCCCCCAAGGGCCTGGCTACACCTTC. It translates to CASSLDWVPQGPGYTF.

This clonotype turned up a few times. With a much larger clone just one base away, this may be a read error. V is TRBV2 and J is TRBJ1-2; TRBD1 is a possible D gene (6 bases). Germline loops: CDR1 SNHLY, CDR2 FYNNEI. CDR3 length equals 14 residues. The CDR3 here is CAGRYRAGSYGYTF. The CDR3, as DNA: TGTGCCGGCAGGTACAGGGCGGGGAGCTATGGCTACACCTTC. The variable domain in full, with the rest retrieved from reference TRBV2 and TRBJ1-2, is EPEVTQTPSHQVTQMGQEVILRCVPISNHLYFYWYRQILGQKVEFLVSFYNNEISEKSEIFDDQFSVERPDGSNFTLKIRSTKLEDSAMYFCAGRYRAGSYGYTFGSGTRLTVV.

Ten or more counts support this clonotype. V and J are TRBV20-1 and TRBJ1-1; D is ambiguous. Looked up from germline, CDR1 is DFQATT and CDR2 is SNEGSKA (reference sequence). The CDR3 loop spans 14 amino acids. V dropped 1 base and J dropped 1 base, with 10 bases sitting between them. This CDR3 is CSARVGGRNTEAFF. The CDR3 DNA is TGCAGTGCTAGAGTCGGAGGAAGGAACACTGAAGCTTTCTTT.

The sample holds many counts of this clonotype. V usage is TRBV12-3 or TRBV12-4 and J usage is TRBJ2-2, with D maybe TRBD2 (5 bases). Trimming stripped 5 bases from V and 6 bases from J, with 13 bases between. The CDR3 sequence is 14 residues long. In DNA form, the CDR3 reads TGTGCCAGCAGTCGACCTAGCAGACCCGGGGAGCTGTTTTTT. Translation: CASSRPSRPGELFF.

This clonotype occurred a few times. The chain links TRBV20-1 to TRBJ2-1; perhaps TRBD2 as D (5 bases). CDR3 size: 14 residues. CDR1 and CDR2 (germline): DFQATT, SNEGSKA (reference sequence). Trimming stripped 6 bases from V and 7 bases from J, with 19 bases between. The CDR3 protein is CSARSEGPRNEQFF. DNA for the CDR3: TGCAGTGCCAGAAGTGAGGGCCCTAGAAATGAGCAGTTCTTC.

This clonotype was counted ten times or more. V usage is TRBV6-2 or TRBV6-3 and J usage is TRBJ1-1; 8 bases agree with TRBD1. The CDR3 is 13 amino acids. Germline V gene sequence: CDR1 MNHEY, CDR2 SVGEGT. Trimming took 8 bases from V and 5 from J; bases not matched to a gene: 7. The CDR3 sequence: CASLRGRGTEAFF. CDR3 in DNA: TGTGCCAGCCTCAGGGGGCGCGGGACTGAAGCTTTCTTT.

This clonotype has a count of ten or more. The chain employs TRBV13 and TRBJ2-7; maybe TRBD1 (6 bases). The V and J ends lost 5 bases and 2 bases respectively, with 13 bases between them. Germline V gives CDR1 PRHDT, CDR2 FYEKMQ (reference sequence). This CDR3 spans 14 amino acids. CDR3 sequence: CASSLGQLAYEQYV. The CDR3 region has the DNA TGTGCCAGCAGCCTCGGACAGTTGGCCTACGAGCAGTACGTC.

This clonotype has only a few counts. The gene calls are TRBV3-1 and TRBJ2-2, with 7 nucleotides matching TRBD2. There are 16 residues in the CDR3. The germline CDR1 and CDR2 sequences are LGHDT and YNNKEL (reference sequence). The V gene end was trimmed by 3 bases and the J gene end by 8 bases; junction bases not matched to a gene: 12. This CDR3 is CASSHGPGLVVGELFF. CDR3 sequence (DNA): TGTGCCAGCAGCCATGGACCTGGACTAGTCGTAGGGGAGCTGTTTTTT.

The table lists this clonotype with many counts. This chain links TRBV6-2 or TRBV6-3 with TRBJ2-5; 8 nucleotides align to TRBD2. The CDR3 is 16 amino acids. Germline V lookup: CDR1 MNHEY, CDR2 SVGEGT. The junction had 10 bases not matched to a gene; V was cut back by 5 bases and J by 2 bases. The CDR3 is CASSQHLIAGQETQYF. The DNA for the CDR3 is TGTGCCAGCAGTCAACACTTAATAGCGGGGCAAGAGACCCAGTACTTC.

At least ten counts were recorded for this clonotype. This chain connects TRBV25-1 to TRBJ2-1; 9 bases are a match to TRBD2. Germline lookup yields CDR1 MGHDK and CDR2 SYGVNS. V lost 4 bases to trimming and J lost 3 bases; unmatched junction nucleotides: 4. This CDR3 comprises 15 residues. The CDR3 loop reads CASSAASGIYNEQFF. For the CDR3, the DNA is TGTGCCAGCAGTGCGGCTAGCGGGATCTACAATGAGCAGTTCTTC.

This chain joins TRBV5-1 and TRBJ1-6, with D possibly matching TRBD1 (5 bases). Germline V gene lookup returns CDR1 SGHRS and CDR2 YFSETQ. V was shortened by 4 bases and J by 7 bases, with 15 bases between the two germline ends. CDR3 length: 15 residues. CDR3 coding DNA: TGCGCCAGCAGCAACCAGGGATTAGGGAATTCACCCCTCCACTTT. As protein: CASSNQGLGNSPLHF.

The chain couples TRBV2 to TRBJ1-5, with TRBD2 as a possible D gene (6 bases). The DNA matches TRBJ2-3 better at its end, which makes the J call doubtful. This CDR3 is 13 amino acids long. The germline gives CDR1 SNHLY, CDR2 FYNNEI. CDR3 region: CATSGDSNQPQYF. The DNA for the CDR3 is TGTGCCACCTCGGGAGATAGCAATCAGCCCCAGTATTTT.